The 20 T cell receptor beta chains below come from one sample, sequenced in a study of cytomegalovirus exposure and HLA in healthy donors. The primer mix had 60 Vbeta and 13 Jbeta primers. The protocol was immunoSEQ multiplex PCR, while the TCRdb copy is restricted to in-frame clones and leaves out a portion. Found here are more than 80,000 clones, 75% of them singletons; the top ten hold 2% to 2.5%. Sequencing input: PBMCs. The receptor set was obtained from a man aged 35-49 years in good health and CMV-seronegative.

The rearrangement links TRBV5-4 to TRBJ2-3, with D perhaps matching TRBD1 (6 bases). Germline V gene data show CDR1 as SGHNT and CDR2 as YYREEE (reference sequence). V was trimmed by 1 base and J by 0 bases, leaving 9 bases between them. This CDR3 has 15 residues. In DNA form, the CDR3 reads TGTGCCAGCAGCTTGCAGGGGCCGAGCACAGATACGCAGTATTTT. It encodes CASSLQGPSTDTQYF.

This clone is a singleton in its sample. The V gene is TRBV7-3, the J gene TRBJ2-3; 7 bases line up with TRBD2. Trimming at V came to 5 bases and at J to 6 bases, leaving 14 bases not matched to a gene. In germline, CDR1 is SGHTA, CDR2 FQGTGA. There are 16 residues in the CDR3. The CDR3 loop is CASSQNLAGPGDTQYF. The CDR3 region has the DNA TGTGCCAGCAGCCAAAATTTAGCGGGTCCGGGGGATACGCAGTATTTT. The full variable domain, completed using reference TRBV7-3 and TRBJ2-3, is GAGVSQTPSNKVTEKGKYVELRCDPISGHTALYWYRQSLGQGPEFLIYFQGTGAADDSGLPNDRFFAVRPEGSVSTLKIQRTERGDSAVYLCASSQNLAGPGDTQYFGPGTRLTVL.

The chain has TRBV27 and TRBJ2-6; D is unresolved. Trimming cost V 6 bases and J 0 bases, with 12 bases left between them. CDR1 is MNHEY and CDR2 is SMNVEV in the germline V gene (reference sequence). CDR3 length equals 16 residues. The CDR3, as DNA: TGTGCCAGCAGGCCCAGCGCCCACTCTGGGGCCAACGTCCTGACTTTC. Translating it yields CASRPSAHSGANVLTF.

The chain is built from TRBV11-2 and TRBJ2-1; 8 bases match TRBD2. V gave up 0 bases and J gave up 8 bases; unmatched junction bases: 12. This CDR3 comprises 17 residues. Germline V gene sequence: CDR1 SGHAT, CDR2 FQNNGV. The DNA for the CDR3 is TGTGCCAGCAGCTTAGATCATATAGCGGGGTTTATCGATGAGCAGTTCTTC. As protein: CASSLDHIAGFIDEQFF.

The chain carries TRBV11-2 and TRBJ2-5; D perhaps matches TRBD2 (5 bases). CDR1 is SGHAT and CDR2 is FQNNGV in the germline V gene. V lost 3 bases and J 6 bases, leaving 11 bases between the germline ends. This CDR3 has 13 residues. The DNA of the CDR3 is TGTGCCAGCAGCTTGGTCCGGGAAAAGACCCAGTACTTC. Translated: CASSLVREKTQYF.

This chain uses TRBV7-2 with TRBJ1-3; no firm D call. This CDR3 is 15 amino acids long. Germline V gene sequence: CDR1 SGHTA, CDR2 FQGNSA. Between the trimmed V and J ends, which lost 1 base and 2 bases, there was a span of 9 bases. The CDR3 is CASSLVANAGNTIYF. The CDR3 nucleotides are TGTGCCAGCAGCTTAGTAGCGAATGCTGGAAACACCATATATTTT. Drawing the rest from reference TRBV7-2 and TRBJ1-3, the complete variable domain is GAGVSQSPSNKVTEKGKDVELRCDPISGHTALYWYRQSLGQGLEFLIYFQGNSAPDKSGLPSDRFSAERTGGSVSTLTIQRTQQEDSAVYLCASSLVANAGNTIYFGEGSWLTVV.

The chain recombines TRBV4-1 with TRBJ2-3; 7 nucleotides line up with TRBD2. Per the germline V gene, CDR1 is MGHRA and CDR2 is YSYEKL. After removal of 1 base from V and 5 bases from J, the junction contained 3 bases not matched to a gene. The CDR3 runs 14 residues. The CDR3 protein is CASSQAPGGDTQYF. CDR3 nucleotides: TGCGCCAGCAGCCAAGCCCCGGGGGGAGATACGCAGTATTTT.

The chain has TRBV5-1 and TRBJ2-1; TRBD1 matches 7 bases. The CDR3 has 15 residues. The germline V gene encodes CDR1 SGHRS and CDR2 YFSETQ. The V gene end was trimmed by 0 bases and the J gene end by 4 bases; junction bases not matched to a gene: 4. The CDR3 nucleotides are TGCGCCAGCAGCTTGGTTGGGACAGAATACAATGAGCAGTTCTTC. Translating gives CASSLVGTEYNEQFF.

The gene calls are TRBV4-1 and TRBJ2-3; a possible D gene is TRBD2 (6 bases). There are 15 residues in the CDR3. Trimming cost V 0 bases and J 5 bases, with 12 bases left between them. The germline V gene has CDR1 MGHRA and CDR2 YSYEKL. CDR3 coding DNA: TGCGCCAGCAGCCAAGATTGGCGGGGAATAGATACGCAGTATTTT. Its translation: CASSQDWRGIDTQYF.

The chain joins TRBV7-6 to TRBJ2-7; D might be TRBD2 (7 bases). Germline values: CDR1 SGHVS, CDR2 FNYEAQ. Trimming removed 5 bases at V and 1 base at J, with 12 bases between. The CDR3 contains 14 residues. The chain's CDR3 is CASSRGAPSYEQYF. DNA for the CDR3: TGTGCCAGCAGCCGGGGGGCGCCATCCTACGAGCAGTACTTC.

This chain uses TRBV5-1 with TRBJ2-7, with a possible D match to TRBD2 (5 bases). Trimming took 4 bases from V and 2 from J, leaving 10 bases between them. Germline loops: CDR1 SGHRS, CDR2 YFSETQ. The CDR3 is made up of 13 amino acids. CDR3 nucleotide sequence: TGCGCCAGCAGCCCCGGGGAAGCCTACGAGCAGTACTTC. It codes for CASSPGEAYEQYF.

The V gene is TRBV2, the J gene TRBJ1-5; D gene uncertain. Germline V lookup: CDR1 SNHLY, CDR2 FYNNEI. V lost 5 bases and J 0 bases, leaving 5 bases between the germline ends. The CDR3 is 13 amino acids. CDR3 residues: CASSRYSNQPQHF. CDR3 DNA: TGTGCCAGCAGTCGTTATAGCAATCAGCCCCAGCATTTT. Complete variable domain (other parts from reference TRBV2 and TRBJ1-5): EPEVTQTPSHQVTQMGQEVILRCVPISNHLYFYWYRQILGQKVEFLVSFYNNEISEKSEIFDDQFSVERPDGSNFTLKIRSTKLEDSAMYFCASSRYSNQPQHFGDGTRLSIL.

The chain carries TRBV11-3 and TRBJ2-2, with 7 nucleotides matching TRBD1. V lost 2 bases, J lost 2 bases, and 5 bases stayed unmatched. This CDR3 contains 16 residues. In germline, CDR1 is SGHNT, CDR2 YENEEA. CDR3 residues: CASSLRQGINTGELFF. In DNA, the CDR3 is TGTGCCAGCAGCTTACGACAGGGTATTAACACCGGGGAGCTGTTTTTT.

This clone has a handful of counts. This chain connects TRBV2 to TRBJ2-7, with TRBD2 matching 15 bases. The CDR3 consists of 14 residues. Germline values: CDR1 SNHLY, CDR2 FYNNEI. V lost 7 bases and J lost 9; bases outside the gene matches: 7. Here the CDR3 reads CASIPGLAGGWQYF. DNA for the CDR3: TGTGCCAGCATTCCGGGACTAGCGGGGGGTTGGCAGTACTTC.

CDR3 DNA: TGTGCCAGCTCACCCGGACAGGGTCTCGGGACCTACGAGCAGTACTTC. Its protein is CASSPGQGLGTYEQYF. V gene TRBV18 combines with J gene TRBJ2-7, with 8 bases lining up with TRBD1. CDR3 length equals 16 residues. The germline CDR1 and CDR2 sequences are KGHSH and LQKENI. V lost 3 bases to trimming and J lost 2 bases; unmatched junction nucleotides: 9.

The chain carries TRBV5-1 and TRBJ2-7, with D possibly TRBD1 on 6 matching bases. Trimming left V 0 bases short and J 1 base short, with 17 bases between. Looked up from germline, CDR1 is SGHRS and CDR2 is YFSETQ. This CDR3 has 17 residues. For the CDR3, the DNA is TGCGCCAGCAGCTTGGCCAGAATTGCAGGGGTTTCCTACGAGCAGTACTTC. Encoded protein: CASSLARIAGVSYEQYF.

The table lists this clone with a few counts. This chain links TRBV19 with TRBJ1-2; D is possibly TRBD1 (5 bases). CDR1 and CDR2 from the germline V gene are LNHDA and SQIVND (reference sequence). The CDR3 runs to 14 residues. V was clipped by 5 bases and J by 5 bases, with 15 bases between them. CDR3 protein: CASSEPGLKYGYTF. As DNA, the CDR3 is TGTGCCAGTAGTGAGCCAGGGCTAAAATATGGCTACACCTTC.

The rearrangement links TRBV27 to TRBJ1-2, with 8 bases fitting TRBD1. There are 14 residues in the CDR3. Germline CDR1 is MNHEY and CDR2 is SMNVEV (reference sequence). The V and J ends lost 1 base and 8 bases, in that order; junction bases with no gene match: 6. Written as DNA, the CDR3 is TGTGCCAGCAGTTTATGGCAGGGGGCTAGGGGCTACACCTTC. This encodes CASSLWQGARGYTF.

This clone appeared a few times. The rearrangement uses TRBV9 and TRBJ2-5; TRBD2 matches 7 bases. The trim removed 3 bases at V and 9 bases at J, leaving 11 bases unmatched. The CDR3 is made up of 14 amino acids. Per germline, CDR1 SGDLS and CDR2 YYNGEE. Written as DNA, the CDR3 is TGTGCCAGCAGCGGCGCGGGGGATAAGAGACCCCAGTACTTC. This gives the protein CASSGAGDKRPQYF.

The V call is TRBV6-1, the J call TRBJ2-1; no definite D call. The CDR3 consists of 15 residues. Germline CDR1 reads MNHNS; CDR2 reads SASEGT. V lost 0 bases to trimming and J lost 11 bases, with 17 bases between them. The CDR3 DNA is TGTGCCAGCAGTGAAGCCGAGGCCTTCGCGCATCAGCAGTTCTTC. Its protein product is CASSEAEAFAHQQFF.